The clone carrying this T cell receptor (beta chain) was seen a single time. The data stem from a study of cytomegalovirus exposure and HLA in healthy donors. The PCR had 60 Vbeta and 13 Jbeta primers. The table came from immunoSEQ multiplex PCR; TCRdb's copy has only in-frame clones and leaves some out. The profile shows a few hundred thousand clones, about 80% of them singletons. The CDR3 runs 17 residues. In germline, CDR1 is LGHNT, CDR2 FRNRAP. Trimming stripped 0 bases from V and 0 bases from J, with 13 bases between. Material for sequencing was PBMCs. The chain joins TRBV12-5 to TRBJ2-3; no definite D call. The TCR comes from a man aged 35 to 55 in good health and CMV-seronegative. In DNA form, the CDR3 reads TGTGCTAGTGGTTTGGTACGAGCCCTCGGTAGCACAGATACGCAGTATTTT. Its translation is CASGLVRALGSTDTQYF.